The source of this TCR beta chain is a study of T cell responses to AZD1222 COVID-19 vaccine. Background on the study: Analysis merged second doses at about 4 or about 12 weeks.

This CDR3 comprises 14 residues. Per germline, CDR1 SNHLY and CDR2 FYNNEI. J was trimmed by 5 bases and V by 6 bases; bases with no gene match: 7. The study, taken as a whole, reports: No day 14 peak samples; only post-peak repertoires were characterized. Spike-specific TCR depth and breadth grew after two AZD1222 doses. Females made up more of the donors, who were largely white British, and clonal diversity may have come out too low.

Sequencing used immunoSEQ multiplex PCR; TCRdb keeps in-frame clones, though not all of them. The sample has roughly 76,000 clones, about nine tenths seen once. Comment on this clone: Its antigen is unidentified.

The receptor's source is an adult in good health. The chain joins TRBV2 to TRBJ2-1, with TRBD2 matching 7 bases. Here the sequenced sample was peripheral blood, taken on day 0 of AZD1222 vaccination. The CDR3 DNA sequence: TGTGCCAGCAGACCCAGGGAGGGGAACAATGAGCAGTTCTTC. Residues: CASRPREGNNEQFF.